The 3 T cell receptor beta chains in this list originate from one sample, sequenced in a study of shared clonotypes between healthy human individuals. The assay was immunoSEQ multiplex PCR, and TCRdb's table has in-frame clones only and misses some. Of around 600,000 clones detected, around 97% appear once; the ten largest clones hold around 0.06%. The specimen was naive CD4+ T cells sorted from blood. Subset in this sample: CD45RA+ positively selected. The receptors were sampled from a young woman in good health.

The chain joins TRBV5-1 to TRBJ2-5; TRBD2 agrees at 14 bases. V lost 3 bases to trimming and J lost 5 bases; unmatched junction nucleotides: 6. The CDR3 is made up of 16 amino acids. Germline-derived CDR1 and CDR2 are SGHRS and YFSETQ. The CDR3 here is CASSYQGLAGEETQYF. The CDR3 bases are TGCGCCAGCAGCTATCAGGGACTAGCGGGAGAGGAGACCCAGTACTTC.

CDR3: CASSLGYMRRQETQYF. CDR3 nucleotide sequence: TGTGCCAGCAGCCTAGGATATATGAGGCGGCAAGAGACCCAGTACTTC. The chain recombines TRBV14 with TRBJ2-5; no reliable D call. V was shortened by 4 bases and J by 2 bases, with 17 bases between the two germline ends. CDR3 length: 16 residues. In germline, CDR1 is SGHDN, CDR2 FVKESK.

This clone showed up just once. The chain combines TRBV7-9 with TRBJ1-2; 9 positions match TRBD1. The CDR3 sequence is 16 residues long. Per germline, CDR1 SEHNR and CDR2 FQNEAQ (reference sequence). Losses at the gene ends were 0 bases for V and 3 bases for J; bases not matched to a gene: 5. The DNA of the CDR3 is TGTGCCAGCAGCTTAGCGCGACGGACAGGGGACTATGGCTACACCTTC. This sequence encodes CASSLARRTGDYGYTF.